The source of this T cell receptor (beta chain) is a study of human T cells and chemical hapten exposure. Looking at the study overall: During the approximately 25-week study period, patients had diphenylcyclopropenone applied to the scalp every week.

The V end lost 7 bases, the J end lost 6 bases, and 14 bases lay between the germline ends. This CDR3 is built from 12 residues. CDR1 and CDR2 from the germline V gene are SQVTM and ANQGSEA. Overall study findings and caveats: Against controls, expanded TCRs gave rise to significantly more large CDR3 similarity clusters.

This clonotype was seen repeatedly, ten times or more. Antigen: not known. Time point defined: patch test 1, 2 weeks after DPC sensitization. Stated treatment: therapeutic diphenylcyclopropenone sensitization with weekly scalp DPC. TCRdb re-derived calls from the RACE reads in MiXCR, one entry per CDR3 protein. The sample carries around 110,000 distinct CDR3 sequences, 9.5% to 13% recorded once. The material was whole blood, obtained in connection with sensitization to the hapten diphenylcyclopropenone (DPC). The chain links TRBV29-1 to TRBJ2-3; a possible D gene is TRBD2 (5 bases). This TCR came from a woman aged 45 to 65 with alopecia areata. Some clones in this sample may be carry-over from other donors' samples. The CDR3 DNA reads TGCAGCGGGTTGGACTGGCAGGATACGCAGTATTTT. Translation: CSGLDWQDTQYF.